The source of this TCR beta chain is a study of shared clonotypes between healthy human individuals. The germline V gene has CDR1 MNHEY and CDR2 SVGAGI. The CDR3 is 15 residues long. Germline trimming cut 4 bases from V and 6 bases from J; bases unmatched to any gene: 5. Terminally differentiated effector memory CD45RA+ cells were excluded by CCR7 positive selection of CD45RO-negative cells. The donors, healthy adults who were HIV-negative, had experienced no recent acute infections or vaccinations. The assay was run at deep level. Original data processing: ImmunoSEQ output lacked quality scores and full-length reads, limiting matched filtering. The assay was immunoSEQ multiplex PCR, and TCRdb's table has in-frame clones only and misses some. V and J calls and clone size are copied from that table; D and trimming were computed from the DNA. In the table there are roughly 850,000 clones, roughly 96% of which are singletons.

This TCR was sampled from a man aged 30-40 years in good health. V usage is TRBV6-5 and J usage is TRBJ2-2, with 10 bases lining up with TRBD1. The source material was naive CD8+ T cells sorted from blood. CDR3 coding DNA: TGTGCCAGCAGTTTACGGGACAGGGGTCCCGGGGAGCTGTTTTTT. It is translated as CASSLRDRGPGELFF.